Listed below are T cell receptor beta chains from one sample, sequenced in a study of T cell repertoires in ileal Crohn's disease. This table comes from immunoSEQ multiplex PCR, and its TCRdb copy is limited to in-frame clones, with some not included. The sample has roughly 3,900 clones, around 80% seen once. Specimen: ileal tissue. These receptors were taken from an adult with Crohn's disease. The CDR3 runs from the conserved cysteine through the conserved F or W. D genes are given only for firm matches. Size tells how often a clone was seen (once, few, many) or the class of an expanded clone, and some rows leave it out.

clone size,J gene,D gene,V gene,CDR3 DNA,CDR3 protein
NA,TRBJ1-1,NA,TRBV10-3,TGTGCCATCAAATACGAGTGGAACACTGAAGCTTTCTTT,CAIKYEWNTEAFF
NA,TRBJ2-5,TRBD2,TRBV9,TGTGCCAGCAGCGTAGGGGAGCGGGGGGTGGAGACCCAGTACTTC,CASSVGERGVETQYF
few,TRBJ2-7,TRBD2,TRBV7-9,TGTGCCAGCAGCTTCTGGAGCGGGGGTTCCGGCTACGAGCAGTACTTC,CASSFWSGGSGYEQYF
once,TRBJ2-1,TRBD1,TRBV19,TGTGCCAGTAGTTTCCTGACAGGGTATTACAATGAGCAGTTCTTC,CASSFLTGYYNEQFF
NA,TRBJ2-3,NA,TRBV11-1,TGTGCCAGCAGGGAGGAAGATACGCAGTATTTT,CASREEDTQYF
NA,TRBJ2-7,TRBD2,TRBV7-2,TGTGCCAGCAGCTTAAGGGGTCTAGCGGCTTCCCGCTCCTACGAGCAGTACTTC,CASSLRGLAASRSYEQYF
NA,TRBJ2-3,TRBD2,TRBV5-4,TGTGCCAGCAGCTTGGGGGGACTAGCGGGGACAGATACGCAGTATTTT,CASSLGGLAGTDTQYF
NA,TRBJ1-1,NA,TRBV6-5,TGTGCCAGCAGTTACAAGGGAAGGGGCACTGAAGCTTTCTTT,CASSYKGRGTEAFF
NA,TRBJ1-2,TRBD1,TRBV7-9,TGTGCCAGCAGCTTAGGACAGGGACACTATGGCTACACCTTC,CASSLGQGHYGYTF
few,TRBJ2-2,NA,TRBV6-4,TGTGCCAGCAGTCTCTCAGGGGCGAACACCGGGGAGCTGTTTTTT,CASSLSGANTGELFF
NA,TRBJ2-3,NA,TRBV2,TGTGCCAGCAGTGACCAGTCTAGCACAGATACGCAGTATTTT,CASSDQSSTDTQYF
few,TRBJ1-5,NA,TRBV28,TGTGCCACCTTCCCTCGACAGTCCCGGAATCAGCCCCAGCATTTT,CATFPRQSRNQPQHF
once,TRBJ2-3,NA,TRBV19,TGTGCCAGTAGTATAGATGGAGGGAGCACAGATACGCAGTATTTT,CASSIDGGSTDTQYF
NA,TRBJ2-3,TRBD1,TRBV29-1,TGCAGCGTTGACTCAGACCGACAGGGTTTGGATACGCAGTATTTT,CSVDSDRQGLDTQYF
once,TRBJ2-3,TRBD2,TRBV7-2,TGTGCCAGCCGCGGGGGGGCGGTAGATACGCAGTATTTT,CASRGGAVDTQYF
NA,TRBJ1-4,TRBD1,TRBV9,TGTGCCAGCAGCGTAGGCGCATCCGGGACAGGTGAAAAACTGTTTTTT,CASSVGASGTGEKLFF
NA,TRBJ2-7,NA,TRBV29-1,TGCAGCGCTACACCCCCTGGGGGCGGGAGAAACGAGCAGTACTTC,CSATPPGGGRNEQYF
NA,TRBJ1-5,NA,TRBV28,TGTGCCAGCAGTTTCGGGGGGCAACAGCCCCAGCATTTT,CASSFGGQQPQHF
NA,TRBJ1-3,NA,TRBV19,TGTGCCACCAATAGCGGGAGCTCTGGAAACACCATATATTTT,CATNSGSSGNTIYF
NA,TRBJ1-1,NA,TRBV19,TGTGCCAGTAGTATAAGCGTTGCGAACACTGAAGCTTTCTTT,CASSISVANTEAFF
few,TRBJ2-7,TRBD1,TRBV7-6,TGTGCCAGCAGCCAAGGACAGGGGGCAGGCGAGCAGTACTTC,CASSQGQGAGEQYF
NA,TRBJ1-5,TRBD1,TRBV2,TGTGCCAGCAGTATAGGGCCAGGGGGCAAACAGCCCCAGCATTTT,CASSIGPGGKQPQHF
once,TRBJ2-7,TRBD2,TRBV5-1,TGCGCCAGCCAAGGATCGGGGGGCGAGCAGTACTTC,CASQGSGGEQYF
NA,TRBJ2-1,NA,TRBV2,TGTGCCAGCAGTGAACCTGGGCGGTTCTTC,CASSEPGRFF
few,TRBJ2-7,NA,TRBV25-1,TGTGCCAGCAGTGAATATGGGAGCTCCTACGAGCAGTACTTC,CASSEYGSSYEQYF
NA,TRBJ1-2,TRBD1,TRBV25-1,TGTGCCAGCCCCCTGGGACAGGAGAACTATGGCTACACCTTC,CASPLGQENYGYTF
NA,TRBJ2-3,NA,TRBV2,TGTGCCAGCAGGGTGGGCAGGGGCACAGATACGCAGTATTTT,CASRVGRGTDTQYF
few,TRBJ1-1,TRBD1,TRBV28,TGTGCCAGCAGTTTCCCACAGGGGCTAAACACTGAAGCTTTCTTT,CASSFPQGLNTEAFF
NA,TRBJ2-1,NA,TRBV20-1,TGCAGTGCTCGGGACTTCCCCGAGCAGTTCTTC,CSARDFPEQFF
NA,TRBJ2-1,NA,TRBV11-1,TGTGCCAGCAGCTTAGCCCTCCTTTACAATGAGCAGTTCTTC,CASSLALLYNEQFF
once,TRBJ2-5,NA,TRBV25-1,TGTGCCAGCGTAGAAGAGACCCAGTACTTC,CASVEETQYF
NA,TRBJ2-5,NA,TRBV5-6,TGTGCCAGCAGCTTTCAGGGCCAAGAGACCCAGTACTTC,CASSFQGQETQYF
NA,TRBJ2-1,NA,TRBV28,TGTGCCAGCACCCAATTGCTGGCCATCAATGAGCAGTTCTTC,CASTQLLAINEQFF
NA,TRBJ2-5,NA,TRBV15,TGTGCCACCAGCATCGGCGGGGATGGGGAGACCCAGTACTTC,CATSIGGDGETQYF
NA,TRBJ2-2,TRBD2,TRBV7-2,TGTGCCAGCAGCCGACAGGGCGGGGGGGGCGGCACCGGGGAGCTGTTTTTT,CASSRQGGGGGTGELFF
NA,TRBJ2-5,TRBD1,TRBV11-2,TGTGCCAGCAGCCACGACAGGGGGTACCAAGAGACCCAGTACTTC,CASSHDRGYQETQYF
NA,TRBJ1-2,TRBD1,TRBV5-4,TGTGCCAGCAGCTCCGGGACAGCTAACTATGGCTACACCTTC,CASSSGTANYGYTF
NA,TRBJ1-4,NA,TRBV7-2,TGTGCCAGCGCTCCGACCCGGGGGACTAATGAAAAACTGTTTTTT,CASAPTRGTNEKLFF
NA,TRBJ2-7,NA,TRBV28,TGTGCCAGCGGCGGGGGACACACCTACGAGCAGTACTTC,CASGGGHTYEQYF
once,TRBJ1-2,TRBD1,TRBV2,TGTGCCAGCGGTACAGGGGGCCTGCTAGGTGGCTACACCTTC,CASGTGGLLGGYTF
once,TRBJ2-1,NA,TRBV19,TGTGCCAGTAGTACTGCAACGGGAATAATAGGTAATGAGCAGTTCTTC,CASSTATGIIGNEQFF